Sequencing of this T cell receptor beta chain was carried out in a study of Ad26.COV2.S vaccination and SARS-CoV-2 variants. In the study overall: The study gave Ad26.COV2.S intramuscularly, once or twice 56 days apart.

Treatment specified: around 19 received Ad26.COV2.S at low or high dose, single or two shots; about 5 received placebo; per-sample allocation not given. It was on day 63 after the first vaccine or placebo injection that samples were taken. Trimming took off 3 bases at V and 8 bases at J, with 7 bases between the two ends. Germline lookup yields CDR1 KGHSH and CDR2 LQKENI. This CDR3 spans 12 amino acids. Repertoires were generated with immunoSEQ multiplex PCR, while TCRdb's copy carries only in-frame clones and drops some. This table has some 320,000 clones, 70% to 90% appearing once. Sequenced material: peripheral blood, taken in a trial of Ad26.COV2.S vaccine versus placebo. This TCR was recovered from a person between 18 and 65 years old who received the Ad26.COV2.S COVID-19 vaccine or a placebo. The chain couples TRBV18 to TRBJ1-4; D remains ambiguous. The CDR3 region has the DNA TGTGCCAGCTCACCCGGTCGAGAAAAACTGTTTTTT. It codes for CASSPGREKLFF.